This T cell receptor beta chain appears in the sequencing data of a study of radiotherapy plus CTLA-4 blockade in lung cancer. About the study: Of all patients, approximately 17% responded objectively and approximately 31% showed disease control.

Study outcomes and limitations: Interferon-beta and early blood T cell clone dynamics reportedly predicted response best.

V was pared by 7 bases and J by 0 bases, with 3 bases of the junction left unmatched. CDR1 and CDR2 (germline): MNHEY, SMNVEV (reference sequence). The CDR3 has 14 amino acids. The repertoire was sequenced with immunoSEQ multiplex PCR; TCRdb's copy has only in-frame clones and lacks some. The data show tens of thousands of clones, 84% seen once. Worth noting for this clone: Its antigen is currently unknown.

The chain joins TRBV27 to TRBJ2-1; 7 nucleotides align to TRBD2. Sequenced material: peripheral blood, taken from a patient treated with radiotherapy plus ipilimumab. This receptor was taken from a human donor with non-small cell lung cancer whose response to radiotherapy plus ipilimumab could not be evaluated. CDR3 loop: CASTAGSSYNEQFF. DNA for the CDR3: TGTGCCAGCACAGCGGGAAGCTCCTACAATGAGCAGTTCTTC.